The present entry profiles one TCR beta chain with its context. The antigen remains unidentified. The data are from a study of cytomegalovirus exposure and HLA in healthy donors. Study-level points and caveats: HLA restriction was apparent for most CMV-associated TCR beta chains in a later analysis. The dataset shows that most TCR sequences were rare, while some public TCRs occurred in many donors.

With 60 Vbeta and 13 Jbeta primers, the PCR was carried out. TCRdb's table, derived via immunoSEQ multiplex PCR, lists solely in-frame clones and lacks some. The profile shows approximately 220,000 clones, less than 85% of them singletons. Germline V lookup: CDR1 SGHTA, CDR2 FQGTGA. Deletions cut 1 base from V and 7 bases from J, with 5 bases between. The CDR3 covers 12 residues. This chain links TRBV7-3 with TRBJ2-1, with D unclear. The sequence came from a man aged 18-30 years in good health and CMV-seronegative. Sequenced material: PBMCs. Written as DNA, the CDR3 is TGTGCCAGCAGCTTAAACGCGAATGAGCAGTTCTTC. Its translation: CASSLNANEQFF.